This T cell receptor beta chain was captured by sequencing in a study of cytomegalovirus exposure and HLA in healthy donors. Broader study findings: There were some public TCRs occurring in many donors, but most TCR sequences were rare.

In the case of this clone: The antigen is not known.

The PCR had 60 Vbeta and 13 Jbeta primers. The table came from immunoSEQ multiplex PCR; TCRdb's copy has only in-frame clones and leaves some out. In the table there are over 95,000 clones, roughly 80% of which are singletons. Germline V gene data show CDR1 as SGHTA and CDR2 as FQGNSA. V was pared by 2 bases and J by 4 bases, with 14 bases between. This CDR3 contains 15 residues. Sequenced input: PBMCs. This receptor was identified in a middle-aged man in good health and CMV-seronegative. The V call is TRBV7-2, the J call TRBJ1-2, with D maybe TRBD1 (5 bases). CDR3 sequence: CASSLPPGRGYGYTF. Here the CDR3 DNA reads TGTGCCAGCAGCTTACCCCCAGGGCGCGGCTATGGCTACACCTTC.